A selection of T cell receptor beta chains follows, all from one sample in a study of CXCR3-negative and CXCR3-positive naive CD8 T cells. After re-calling the 5' RACE reads, TCRdb lists one entry per CDR3 protein, DNA absent. Seen in this sample are roughly 63,000 distinct CDR3 sequences; the ten most common clones hold around 5%. Sequencing used naive CXCR3+ CD8+ T cells from blood. The receptors shown here come from a human donor in good health. Some clones in this sample may be carry-over from other donors' samples. Each CDR3 is given with its conserved first and last residue. Each record gives: J gene, V gene, CDR3 protein.

>TRBJ2-3|TRBV4-3
CASSQEGRLAGGDTQYF
>TRBJ1-1|TRBV11-2
CASSPLEGSTEAFF
>TRBJ1-1|TRBV4-3
CASSQDRGAGSEAFF
>TRBJ2-7|TRBV7-2
CASSLTGPLDEQYF
>TRBJ2-1|TRBV6-5
CASSTGAGYNEQFF
>TRBJ2-7|TRBV6-5
CASMVGVSYEQYF
>TRBJ2-2|TRBV28
CASISDFTGELFF
>TRBJ2-5|TRBV7-9
CASSPGGSPKQETQYF
>TRBJ2-7|TRBV19
CASSWDRTTYEQYF
>TRBJ1-1|TRBV5-1
CASSWSGGGTEAFF
>TRBJ2-3|TRBV12-3/TRBV12-4
CASSSGTTSTDTQYF
>TRBJ2-3|TRBV30
CAALAGEADTQYF
>TRBJ2-7|TRBV9
CASSVGLAGISPYEQYF
>TRBJ2-1|TRBV9
CASSVGAGGNSYNEQFF
>TRBJ2-7|TRBV27
CASSRGQSNYEQYF
>TRBJ2-7|TRBV9
CASSVAGPNYEQYF
>TRBJ1-5|TRBV7-2
CASSLARQLYSNQPQHF
>TRBJ2-7|TRBV16
CASVPTNSYEQYF
>TRBJ2-1|TRBV10-3
CAISRDSSSYNEQFF
>TRBJ2-5|TRBV7-9
CASSLLPSHETQYF
>TRBJ1-1|TRBV27
CASSPLRGTNTEAFF
>TRBJ2-3|TRBV29-1
CSVEYRGTDTQYF
>TRBJ2-2|TRBV27
CASSLTGAGELFF
>TRBJ2-2|TRBV20-1
CSALDGDTGELFF
>TRBJ2-2|TRBV29-1
CSAMATDVGELFF
>TRBJ1-6|TRBV11-3
CASSFDSGTASVGYNSPLHF
>TRBJ2-6|TRBV7-9
CASTTSQRVSAANVLTF
>TRBJ2-7|TRBV12-3/TRBV12-4
CASSFEGPHEQYF
>TRBJ2-5|TRBV5-4
CASSLDPTSGRELETQYF
>TRBJ2-3|TRBV14
CASSQEPGLRTDTQYF
>TRBJ2-2|TRBV29-1
CSVVGTTAGELFF
>TRBJ1-1|TRBV10-3
CAISPGEMGNTEAFF
>TRBJ2-2|TRBV7-8
CASSPKVGQQVPGELFF
>TRBJ2-7|TRBV6-2/TRBV6-3
CASSPAPPYEQYF
>TRBJ2-5|TRBV20-1
CSAIRDRSLEETQYF
>TRBJ2-1|TRBV6-1
CASSGLAGNNEQFF
>TRBJ2-1|TRBV5-5
CASSFSGGPYNEQFF
>TRBJ1-2|TRBV29-1
CSVVQVADGYTF
>TRBJ1-2|TRBV20-1
CSAREDGNYGYTF
>TRBJ2-7|TRBV5-1
CASSWDGTAYEQYF
>TRBJ1-5|TRBV7-2
CASSLAQGVLNQPQHF